The 23 T cell receptor beta chains reported below all come from one sample, sequenced in a study of CD8 T cells in Susac syndrome. The authors reverse transcribed about 0.5 to 1 ug RNA with random hexamers. MiXCR was run by TCRdb on the immunoSEQ multiplex PCR reads, yielding one entry per CDR3 protein. The sample has around 140,000 distinct CDR3 sequences, around 94% seen once; the top ten hold 0.075% to 0.09%. Sequenced: CD4+ T cells from PBMCs. The source is a human donor in good health.

The rearrangement links TRBV7-6 to TRBJ2-6; D uncertain. Germline CDR1 reads SGHVS; CDR2 reads FNYEAQ. The CDR3 has 15 residues. Trimming pared 6 bases from V and 0 bases from J, leaving 9 bases between. For the CDR3, the DNA is TGTGCCAGCAGTCCTGACGTCTCTGGGGCCAACGTCCTGACTTTC. Residues: CASSPDVSGANVLTF.

The J gene is TRBJ2-7, the V gene TRBV5-1, with D hard to call. V gave up 2 bases and J gave up 7 bases, with 16 bases separating them. The CDR3 sequence is 14 residues long. The germline gives CDR1 SGHRS, CDR2 YFSETQ. The chain's CDR3 is CASSFSRSYGEQYF. As DNA, the CDR3 is TGCGCCAGCAGCTTCTCCAGATCATACGGGGAGCAGTACTTC.

This clonotype was found a few times. The J gene is TRBJ2-1, the V gene TRBV11-2, with 13 bases that match TRBD2. Trimming at V came to 5 bases and at J to 0 bases, leaving 7 bases not matched to a gene. Germline CDR1 SGHAT, CDR2 FQNNGV. The CDR3 totals 18 residues. The CDR3 sequence: CASSLGTSGVSSYNEQFF. Here the CDR3 DNA reads TGTGCCAGCAGCCTCGGGACTAGCGGGGTTAGCTCCTACAATGAGCAGTTCTTC.

The J gene is TRBJ2-7, the V gene TRBV5-1; D might be TRBD1 (7 bases). This CDR3 is built from 16 residues. Between the trimmed V and J ends, which lost 3 bases and 1 base, there was a span of 17 bases. Germline CDR1 reads SGHRS; CDR2 reads YFSETQ. CDR3 coding DNA: TGCGCCAGCAGCTCGCAGGGGGGTAGAGGGTCCTACGAGCAGTACTTC. This encodes CASSSQGGRGSYEQYF.

The rearrangement uses TRBV11-2 and TRBJ2-7; the D is unclear. The germline CDR1 and CDR2 sequences are SGHAT and FQNNGV. Trimming pared 6 bases from V and 5 bases from J, leaving 11 bases between. The length of the CDR3 is 12 residues. CDR3 DNA sequence: TGTGCCAGCAGTCCGAGTAGTCACGAGCAGTACTTC. This codes for CASSPSSHEQYF.

The sample holds one count of this clonotype. J is TRBJ2-3 and V is TRBV30, with D possibly TRBD1 on 5 matching bases. The V gene's germline CDR1 is GTSNPN and CDR2 SVGIG (reference sequence). The CDR3 has 13 amino acids. V was pared by 4 bases and J by 5 bases, with 13 bases between. CDR3 protein: CAWNQGLEDTQYF. The DNA for the CDR3 is TGTGCCTGGAACCAGGGCTTAGAAGATACGCAGTATTTT.

This clonotype was counted a single time. This chain joins TRBV6-1 and TRBJ2-7; weak D call: TRBD2 (5 bases). V was shortened by 1 base and J by 3 bases, with 16 bases between the two germline ends. CDR1 and CDR2 (germline): MNHNS, SASEGT. This CDR3 has 16 residues. CDR3 protein: CASSEVGGLTHYEQYF. The CDR3 DNA sequence: TGTGCCAGCAGTGAAGTGGGCGGGCTCACACACTACGAGCAGTACTTC.

The rearrangement links TRBV7-2 to TRBJ2-4; TRBD2 is a possible D gene (6 bases). This CDR3 comprises 16 residues. Germline V CDR1 and CDR2: SGHTA, FQGNSA. V shed 1 base and J shed 5 bases, with 15 bases lying between them. CDR3 residues: CASSLGSQGGQNIQYF. Here the CDR3 DNA reads TGTGCCAGCAGCTTAGGCTCCCAGGGAGGTCAAAACATTCAGTACTTC.

The J gene is TRBJ1-4, the V gene TRBV7-2; D possibly corresponds to TRBD1 (6 bases). The germline V gene has CDR1 SGHTA and CDR2 FQGNSA. The CDR3 length is 15 residues. Trimming pared 1 base from V and 6 bases from J, leaving 12 bases between. The CDR3 loop is CASSLGGRRHEKLFF. In nucleotides, the CDR3 is TGTGCCAGCAGCTTAGGGGGGCGCCGACATGAAAAACTGTTTTTT. Supplemented by reference TRBV7-2 and TRBJ1-4, the full variable domain reads GAGVSQSPSNKVTEKGKDVELRCDPISGHTALYWYRQSLGQGLEFLIYFQGNSAPDKSGLPSDRFSAERTGGSVSTLTIQRTQQEDSAVYLCASSLGGRRHEKLFFGSGTQLSVL.

V usage is TRBV12-3 or TRBV12-4 and J usage is TRBJ1-2, with D maybe TRBD1 (5 bases). The V and J ends lost 7 bases and 3 bases respectively, with 18 bases between them. The CDR3 covers 15 residues. CDR3 in amino acids: CASTINQRGHYGYTF. The CDR3 coding sequence is TGTGCCAGCACAATCAACCAGAGGGGTCACTATGGCTACACCTTC.

The J gene is TRBJ2-7, the V gene TRBV7-3, with 7 positions matching TRBD1. Germline CDR1 reads SGHTA; CDR2 reads FQGTGA. J lost 7 bases, V lost 5 bases, and 8 bases had no gene match. The CDR3 has 13 amino acids. The CDR3 nucleotides are TGTGCCAGCAGCCCAGGGACAGTGAGTGAGCAGTACTTC. As protein: CASSPGTVSEQYF.

V and J are TRBV19 and TRBJ1-5; the D is unclear. This CDR3 contains 14 residues. Trimming stripped 7 bases from V and 5 bases from J, with 15 bases between. Germline V CDR1 and CDR2: LNHDA, SQIVND (reference sequence). The CDR3 DNA sequence: TGTGCCAGTACCCGCGGGCAGACGGATCAGCCCCAGCATTTT. Its translation is CASTRGQTDQPQHF.

The chain joins TRBV30 to TRBJ1-2; 9 bases match TRBD1. Looked up from germline, CDR1 is GTSNPN and CDR2 is SVGIG (reference sequence). The V gene end was trimmed by 0 bases and the J gene end by 6 bases; junction bases not matched to a gene: 5. The CDR3 loop spans 14 amino acids. The CDR3 here is CAWSVTTGGHGYTF. Written as DNA, the CDR3 is TGTGCCTGGAGTGTTACAACAGGGGGCCATGGCTACACCTTC.

This chain uses TRBV20-1 with TRBJ2-7; TRBD1 agrees at 7 bases. The V segment lost 2 bases and the J segment 4 bases; nucleotides outside the gene matches: 8. Germline V gene lookup returns CDR1 DFQATT and CDR2 SNEGSKA (reference sequence). The CDR3 spans 14 residues. CDR3 bases: TGCAGTGCTAGACAGGCCAGGGGGATATACGAGCAGTACTTC. As protein: CSARQARGIYEQYF.

The J gene is TRBJ1-3, the V gene TRBV7-9; 8 bases map to TRBD1. The trim removed 5 bases at V and 5 bases at J, leaving 5 bases unmatched. The CDR3 covers 14 residues. The germline CDR1 and CDR2 sequences are SEHNR and FQNEAQ (reference sequence). The CDR3 coding sequence is TGTGCCAGCAGCCCATCAGGGGGCAGAAACACCATATATTTT. Its translation: CASSPSGGRNTIYF.

V is TRBV20-1 and J is TRBJ2-7; D is unclear. Trimming pared 2 bases from V and 6 bases from J, leaving 8 bases between. This CDR3 is 11 amino acids long. The germline gives CDR1 DFQATT, CDR2 SNEGSKA (reference sequence). CDR3 in DNA: TGCAGTGCTAGATCTGGGGTCGAGCAGTACTTC. It yields the protein CSARSGVEQYF.

The chain uses TRBV24-1 and TRBJ2-7; D is unresolved. V was cut by 7 bases and J by 5 bases, with 14 bases left in between. This CDR3 is built from 13 residues. Germline V gene sequence: CDR1 KGHDR, CDR2 SFDVKD. CDR3 residues: CATRKGRLDEQYF. The CDR3 DNA follows: TGTGCCACCAGGAAAGGACGACTCGACGAGCAGTACTTC.

V and J are TRBV6-4 and TRBJ2-1; 9 positions agree with TRBD2. CDR1 is MRHNA, CDR2 SNTAGT, per germline. Germline trimming cut 3 bases from V and 9 bases from J; bases unmatched to any gene: 9. This CDR3 spans 15 amino acids. CDR3 DNA sequence: TGTGCCAGCAGTGAATCCGATAGCGGGAGTACTGAGCAGTTCTTC. Translation gives CASSESDSGSTEQFF.

CDR3: CATSDSLTGGYEQYF. The CDR3 DNA reads TGTGCCACCAGTGATTCCCTGACGGGGGGCTACGAGCAGTACTTC. This chain joins TRBV24-1 and TRBJ2-7; 7 positions agree with TRBD2. V was clipped by 2 bases and J by 3 bases; unmatched bases: 6. The germline V gene has CDR1 KGHDR and CDR2 SFDVKD. The CDR3 runs 15 residues.

V is TRBV7-9 and J is TRBJ1-4, with a tentative D call TRBD1 (5 bases). The CDR3 has 14 residues. Germline lookup yields CDR1 SEHNR and CDR2 FQNEAQ (reference sequence). Trimming took off 3 bases at V and 7 bases at J, with 12 bases between the two ends. The CDR3 DNA follows: TGTGCCAGCAGCTTCGTTTCCGGGGGTGAAAAACTGTTTTTT. This gives the protein CASSFVSGGEKLFF.

The chain carries TRBV25-1 and TRBJ1-4; D not certain. CDR1 MGHDK and CDR2 SYGVNS come from the germline V gene. V lost 1 base, J lost 7 bases, and 13 bases lay in between. This CDR3 has 15 amino acids. The CDR3 region has the DNA TGTGCCAGCAGTGAATGGCGAGGGTTCGGTGAAAAACTGTTTTTT. Amino acids: CASSEWRGFGEKLFF. Supplemented by reference TRBV25-1 and TRBJ1-4, the full variable domain reads EADIYQTPRYLVIGTGKKITLECSQTMGHDKMYWYQQDPGMELHLIHYSYGVNSTEKGDLSSESTVSRIRTEHFPLTLESARPSHTSQYLCASSEWRGFGEKLFFGSGTQLSVL.

The chain uses TRBV30 and TRBJ1-6; 7 nucleotides agree with TRBD1. Germline V gives CDR1 GTSNPN, CDR2 SVGIG (reference sequence). The V gene end was trimmed by 0 bases and the J gene end by 7 bases; junction bases not matched to a gene: 6. CDR3 length: 15 amino acids. CDR3 sequence reads: CAWSVEGAKNSPLHF. The CDR3 coding sequence is TGTGCCTGGAGTGTCGAGGGGGCTAAGAATTCACCCCTCCACTTT.

The chain has TRBV20-1 and TRBJ2-5; either TRBD1 or TRBD2 may fit D (5 bases each). CDR1 and CDR2 from the germline V gene are DFQATT and SNEGSKA (reference sequence). The CDR3 loop spans 18 amino acids. V lost 0 bases and J lost 5, with 25 bases in between. The CDR3 is CSARDGGSSGGSPETQYF. The CDR3 DNA reads TGCAGTGCTAGAGATGGGGGATCGTCGGGTGGATCCCCGGAGACCCAGTACTTC.